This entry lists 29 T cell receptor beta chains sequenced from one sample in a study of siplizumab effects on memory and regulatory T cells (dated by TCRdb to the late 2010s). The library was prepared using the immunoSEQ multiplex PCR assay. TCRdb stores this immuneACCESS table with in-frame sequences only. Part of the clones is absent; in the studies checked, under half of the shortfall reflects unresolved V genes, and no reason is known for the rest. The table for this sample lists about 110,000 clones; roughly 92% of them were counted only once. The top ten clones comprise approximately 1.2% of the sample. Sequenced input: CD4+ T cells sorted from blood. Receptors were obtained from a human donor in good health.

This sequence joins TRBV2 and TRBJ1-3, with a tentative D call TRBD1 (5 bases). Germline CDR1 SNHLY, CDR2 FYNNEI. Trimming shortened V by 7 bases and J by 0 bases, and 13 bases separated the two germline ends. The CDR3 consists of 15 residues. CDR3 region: CASMGGEYSGNTIYF. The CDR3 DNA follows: TGTGCCAGCATGGGGGGGGAATACTCTGGAAACACCATATATTTT.

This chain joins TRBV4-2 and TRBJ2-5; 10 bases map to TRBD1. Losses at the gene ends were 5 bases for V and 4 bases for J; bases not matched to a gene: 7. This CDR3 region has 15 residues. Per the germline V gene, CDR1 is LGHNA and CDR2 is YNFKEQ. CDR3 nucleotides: TGTGCCAGCAGCTCCCCCGGGACAGGGGCAGAGACCCAGTACTTC. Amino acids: CASSSPGTGAETQYF.

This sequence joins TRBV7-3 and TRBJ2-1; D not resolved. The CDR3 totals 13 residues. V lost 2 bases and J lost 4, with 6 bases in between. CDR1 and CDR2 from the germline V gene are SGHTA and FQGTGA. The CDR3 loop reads CASSLASYNEQFF. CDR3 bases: TGTGCCAGCAGCTTAGCGAGTTACAATGAGCAGTTCTTC. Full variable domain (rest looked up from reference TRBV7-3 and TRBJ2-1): GAGVSQTPSNKVTEKGKYVELRCDPISGHTALYWYRQSLGQGPEFLIYFQGTGAADDSGLPNDRFFAVRPEGSVSTLKIQRTERGDSAVYLCASSLASYNEQFFGPGTRLTVL.

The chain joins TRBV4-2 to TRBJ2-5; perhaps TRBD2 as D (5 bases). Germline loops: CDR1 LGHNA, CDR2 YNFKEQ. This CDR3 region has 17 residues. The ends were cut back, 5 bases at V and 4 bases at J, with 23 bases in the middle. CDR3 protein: CASSFDITAAGGETQYF. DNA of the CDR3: TGTGCCAGCAGCTTCGACATTACGGCGGCGGGTGGAGAGACCCAGTACTTC.

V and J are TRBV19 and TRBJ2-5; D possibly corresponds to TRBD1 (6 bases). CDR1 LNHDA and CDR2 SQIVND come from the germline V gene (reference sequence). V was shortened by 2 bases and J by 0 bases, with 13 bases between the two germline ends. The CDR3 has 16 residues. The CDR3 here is CASSIPGHKHQETQYF. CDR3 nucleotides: TGTGCCAGTAGTATACCGGGACACAAGCACCAAGAGACCCAGTACTTC.

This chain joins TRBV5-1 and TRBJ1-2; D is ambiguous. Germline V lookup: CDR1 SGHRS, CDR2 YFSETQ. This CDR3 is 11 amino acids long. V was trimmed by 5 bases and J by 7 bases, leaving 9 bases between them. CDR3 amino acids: CASRAEGGYTF. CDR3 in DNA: TGCGCCAGCAGGGCGGAGGGTGGCTACACCTTC.

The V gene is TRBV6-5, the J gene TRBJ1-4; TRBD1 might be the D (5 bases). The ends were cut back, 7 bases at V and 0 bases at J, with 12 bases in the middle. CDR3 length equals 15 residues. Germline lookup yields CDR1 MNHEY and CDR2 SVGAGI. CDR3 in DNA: TGTGCCAGCACCCCCCGGGGGGCAACTAATGAAAAACTGTTTTTT. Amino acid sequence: CASTPRGATNEKLFF.

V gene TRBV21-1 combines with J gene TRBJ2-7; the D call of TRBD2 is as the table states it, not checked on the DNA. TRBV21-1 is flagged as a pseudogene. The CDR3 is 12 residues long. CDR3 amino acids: CASSRDFYEQYF. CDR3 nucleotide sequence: TGTGCCAGCAGTCGAGATTTCTACGAGCAGTACTTC.

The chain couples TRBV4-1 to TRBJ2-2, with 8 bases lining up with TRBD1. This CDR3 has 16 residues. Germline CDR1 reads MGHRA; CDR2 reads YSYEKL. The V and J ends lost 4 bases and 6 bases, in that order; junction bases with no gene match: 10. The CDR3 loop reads CASSPQGGTGSGELFF. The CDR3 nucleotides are TGCGCCAGCAGCCCCCAGGGCGGGACAGGTTCCGGGGAGCTGTTTTTT.

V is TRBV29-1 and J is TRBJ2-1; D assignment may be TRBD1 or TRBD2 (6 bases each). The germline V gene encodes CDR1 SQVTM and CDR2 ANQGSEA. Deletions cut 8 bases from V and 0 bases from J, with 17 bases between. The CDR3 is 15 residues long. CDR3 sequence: CSLHPGGGSYNEQFF. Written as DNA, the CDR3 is TGCAGCCTCCACCCTGGAGGGGGCTCCTACAATGAGCAGTTCTTC.

The CDR3 coding sequence is TGTGCCAGCAGCCGACAGAACACCGGGGAGCTGTTTTTT. Translating gives CASSRQNTGELFF. The gene calls are TRBV11-1 and TRBJ2-2; D unclear. The V end lost 5 bases, the J end lost 1 base, and 5 bases lay between the germline ends. Germline assignment: CDR1 SGHAT and CDR2 FQDESV (reference sequence). The CDR3 covers 13 residues.

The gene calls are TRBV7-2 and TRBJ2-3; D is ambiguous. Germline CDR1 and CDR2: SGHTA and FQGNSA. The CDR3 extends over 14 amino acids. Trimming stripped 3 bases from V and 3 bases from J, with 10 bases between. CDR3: CASSFNRQTDTQYF. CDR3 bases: TGTGCCAGCAGCTTTAATCGGCAAACAGATACGCAGTATTTT.

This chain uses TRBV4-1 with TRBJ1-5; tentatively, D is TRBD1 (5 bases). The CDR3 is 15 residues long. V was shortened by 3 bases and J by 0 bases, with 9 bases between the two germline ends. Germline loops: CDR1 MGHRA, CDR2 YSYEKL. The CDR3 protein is CASSQEGYSNQPQHF. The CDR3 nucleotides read TGCGCCAGCAGCCAGGAGGGGTATAGCAATCAGCCCCAGCATTTT.

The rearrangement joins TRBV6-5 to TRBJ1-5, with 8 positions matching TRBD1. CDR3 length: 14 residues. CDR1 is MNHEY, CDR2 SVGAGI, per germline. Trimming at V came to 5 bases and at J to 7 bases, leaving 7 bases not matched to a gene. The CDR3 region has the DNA TGTGCCAGCAGTCCTGGACAGGGAAGGCAGCCCCAGCATTTT. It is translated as CASSPGQGRQPQHF.

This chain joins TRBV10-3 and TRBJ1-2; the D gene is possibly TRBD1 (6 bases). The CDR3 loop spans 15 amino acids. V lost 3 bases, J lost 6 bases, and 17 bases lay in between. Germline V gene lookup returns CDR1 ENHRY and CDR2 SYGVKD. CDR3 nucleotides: TGTGCCATCAGTGATACAGGGAGGGGACGAGATGGCTACACCTTC. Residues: CAISDTGRGRDGYTF.

In nucleotides, the CDR3 is TGTGCCAGCAGACAATCGGGGGGAAACACCATATATTTT. Translated, it gives CASRQSGGNTIYF. V gene TRBV2 combines with J gene TRBJ1-3; D is unclear. CDR1 SNHLY and CDR2 FYNNEI come from the germline V gene. The CDR3 length is 13 residues. V shed 6 bases and J shed 4 bases, with 10 bases lying between them.

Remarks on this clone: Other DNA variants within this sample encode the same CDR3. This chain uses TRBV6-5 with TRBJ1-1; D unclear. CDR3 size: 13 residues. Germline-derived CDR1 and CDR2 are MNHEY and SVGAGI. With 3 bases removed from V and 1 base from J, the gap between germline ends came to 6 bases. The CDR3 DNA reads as TGTGCCAGCAGTTATTGGGGGAACACTGAAGCTTTCTTT. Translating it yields CASSYWGNTEAFF.

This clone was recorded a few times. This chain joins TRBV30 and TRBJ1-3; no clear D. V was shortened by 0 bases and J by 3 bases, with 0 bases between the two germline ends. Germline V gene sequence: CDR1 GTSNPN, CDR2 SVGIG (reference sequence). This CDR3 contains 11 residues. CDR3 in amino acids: CAWSVGNTIYF. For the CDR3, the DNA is TGTGCCTGGAGTGTTGGAAACACCATATATTTT. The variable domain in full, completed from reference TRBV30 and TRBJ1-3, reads SQTIHQWPATLVQPVGSPLSLECTVEGTSNPNLYWYRQAAGRGLQLLFYSVGIGQISSEVPQNLSASRPQDRQFILSSKKLLLSDSGFYLCAWSVGNTIYFGEGSWLTVV.

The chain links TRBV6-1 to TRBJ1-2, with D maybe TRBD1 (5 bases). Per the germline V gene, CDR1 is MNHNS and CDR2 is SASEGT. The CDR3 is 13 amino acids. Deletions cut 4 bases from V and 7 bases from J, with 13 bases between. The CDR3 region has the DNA TGTGCCAGCAGTGGGGACTGGGATTTTGGCTACACCTTC. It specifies CASSGDWDFGYTF.

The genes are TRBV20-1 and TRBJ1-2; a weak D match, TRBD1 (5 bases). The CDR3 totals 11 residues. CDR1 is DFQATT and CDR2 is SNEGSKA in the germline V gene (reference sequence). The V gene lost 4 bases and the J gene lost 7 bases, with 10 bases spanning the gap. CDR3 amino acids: CSATAGAGYTF. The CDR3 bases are TGCAGTGCTACAGCCGGGGCTGGCTACACCTTC.

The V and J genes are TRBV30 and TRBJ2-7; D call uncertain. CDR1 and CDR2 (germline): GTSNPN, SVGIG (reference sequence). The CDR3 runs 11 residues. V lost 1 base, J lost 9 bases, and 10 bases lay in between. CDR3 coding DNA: TGTGCCTGGAGTGCAAGCGACCTGCAGTACTTC. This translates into CAWSASDLQYF.

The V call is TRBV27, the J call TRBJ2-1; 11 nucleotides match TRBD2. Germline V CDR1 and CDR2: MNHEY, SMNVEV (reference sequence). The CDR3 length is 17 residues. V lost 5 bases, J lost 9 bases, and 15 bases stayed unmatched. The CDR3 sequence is CASSLPLLAGVTSEQFF. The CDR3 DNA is TGTGCCAGCAGTCTTCCCTTACTAGCGGGAGTTACAAGTGAGCAGTTCTTC.

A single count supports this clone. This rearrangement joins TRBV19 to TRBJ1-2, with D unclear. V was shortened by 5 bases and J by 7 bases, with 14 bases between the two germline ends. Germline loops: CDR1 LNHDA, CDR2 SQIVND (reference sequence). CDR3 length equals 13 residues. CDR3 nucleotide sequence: TGTGCCAGTAGTCAGACGGTGAAGATTGGCTACACCTTC. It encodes CASSQTVKIGYTF.

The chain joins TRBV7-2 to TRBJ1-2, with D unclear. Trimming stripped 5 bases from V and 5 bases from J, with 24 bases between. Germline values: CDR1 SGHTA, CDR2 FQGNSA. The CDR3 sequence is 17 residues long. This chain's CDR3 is CASSIGSVRPLFYGYTF. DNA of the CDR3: TGTGCCAGCAGCATAGGGTCGGTTCGGCCCCTATTTTATGGCTACACCTTC.

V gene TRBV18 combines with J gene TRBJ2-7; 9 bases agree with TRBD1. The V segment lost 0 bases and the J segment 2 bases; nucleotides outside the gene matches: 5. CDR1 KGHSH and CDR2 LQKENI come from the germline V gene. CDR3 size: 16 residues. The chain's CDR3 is CASSPPLRTGAYEQYF. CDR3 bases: TGTGCCAGCTCACCACCCCTCCGGACAGGGGCCTACGAGCAGTACTTC.

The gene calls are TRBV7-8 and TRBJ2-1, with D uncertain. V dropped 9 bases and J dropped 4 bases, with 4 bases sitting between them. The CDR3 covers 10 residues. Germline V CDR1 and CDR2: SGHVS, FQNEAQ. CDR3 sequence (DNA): TGTGCCAGAAGATACAATGAGCAGTTCTTC. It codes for CARRYNEQFF. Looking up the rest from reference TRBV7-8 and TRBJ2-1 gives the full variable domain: GAGVSQSPRYKVAKRGQDVALRCDPISGHVSLFWYQQALGQGPEFLTYFQNEAQLDKSGLPSDRFFAERPEGSVSTLKIQRTQQEDSAVYLCARRYNEQFFGPGTRLTVL.

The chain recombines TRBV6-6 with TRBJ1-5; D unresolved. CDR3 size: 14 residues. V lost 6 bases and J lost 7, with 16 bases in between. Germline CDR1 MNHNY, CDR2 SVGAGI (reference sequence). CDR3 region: CASSSRSGWQPQHF. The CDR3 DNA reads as TGTGCCAGCAGCTCCCGCTCGGGTTGGCAGCCCCAGCATTTT.

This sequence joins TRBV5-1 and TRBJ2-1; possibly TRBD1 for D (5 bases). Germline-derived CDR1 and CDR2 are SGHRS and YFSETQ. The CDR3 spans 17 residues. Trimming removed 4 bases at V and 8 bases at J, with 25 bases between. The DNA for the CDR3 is TGCGCCAGCAGCCTCCTTACCGGGCCTTCAAGGGGCGATGAGCAGTTCTTC. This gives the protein CASSLLTGPSRGDEQFF.

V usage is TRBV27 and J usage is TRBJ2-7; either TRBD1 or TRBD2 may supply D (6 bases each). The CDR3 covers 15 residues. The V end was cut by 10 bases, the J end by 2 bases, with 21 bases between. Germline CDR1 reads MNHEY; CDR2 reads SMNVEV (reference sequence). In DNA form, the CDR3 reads TGTGCCACTTCTGCGAGGAGGGACACGACCTACGAGCAGTACTTC. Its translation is CATSARRDTTYEQYF.